Presented here are 12 T cell receptor beta chains from one specimen sequenced in a study of blood T cell repertoires in COVID-19. This table comes from immunoSEQ multiplex PCR, and its TCRdb copy is limited to in-frame clones, with some not included. The top ten hold over 6% of the sample, which has 45,000 to 65,000 clones, around 81% seen once. Specimen: peripheral blood. These receptors all stem from a man in his sixties or seventies with active COVID-19.

This chain links TRBV29-1 with TRBJ1-2; 11 bases match TRBD1. The germline CDR1 and CDR2 sequences are SQVTM and ANQGSEA. Trimming removed 6 bases from V and 8 bases from J; junction bases left unmatched: 11. The CDR3 sequence is 14 residues long. The CDR3: CSVEPGTGGRGYTF. CDR3 sequence (DNA): TGCAGCGTGGAACCCGGGACAGGGGGACGGGGCTACACCTTC.

This chain links TRBV6-2 or TRBV6-3 with TRBJ2-1, with 9 bases identical to TRBD2. This CDR3 spans 15 amino acids. V shed 4 bases, J shed 9 bases, and the junction held 10 bases outside the gene matches. CDR1 is MNHEY, CDR2 SVGEGT, per germline. The CDR3 bases are TGTGCCAGCAGTTCCGCTCGGCGGGGGGGGATTGAGCAGTTCTTC. Translation gives CASSSARRGGIEQFF.

This sequence joins TRBV2 and TRBJ1-5, with D perhaps TRBD1 (5 bases). V was clipped by 11 bases and J by 0 bases, with 8 bases between them. CDR1 and CDR2 from the germline V gene are SNHLY and FYNNEI. The CDR3 runs to 12 residues. The CDR3 is CAGGLSNQPQHF. The DNA for the CDR3 is TGTGCCGGGGGACTTAGCAATCAGCCCCAGCATTTT.

The count of this clone is one. The V and J genes are TRBV19 and TRBJ1-2; 10 nucleotides agree with TRBD1. Germline trimming cut 6 bases from V and 6 bases from J; bases unmatched to any gene: 7. In germline, CDR1 is LNHDA, CDR2 SQIVND (reference sequence). The CDR3 length is 14 residues. The CDR3: CASRAGTGVHGYTF. The CDR3 DNA reads TGTGCCAGTAGGGCCGGGACAGGGGTCCATGGCTACACCTTC. Looking up the rest from reference TRBV19 and TRBJ1-2 gives the full variable domain: DGGITQSPKYLFRKEGQNVTLSCEQNLNHDAMYWYRQDPGQGLRLIYYSQIVNDFQKGDIAEGYSVSREKKESFPLTVTSAQKNPTAFYLCASRAGTGVHGYTFGSGTRLTVV.

This clone was seen only once. One end of the junction fails to match germline, which may point to a read error. The V call is TRBV5-4, the J call TRBJ2-3, with 16 positions matching TRBD2. Per germline, CDR1 SGHNT and CDR2 YYREEE (reference sequence). There are 14 residues in the CDR3. The CDR3 loop reads CASSPGTSGGASHF. CDR3 sequence (DNA): TGTGCCAGCAGCCCCGGGACTAGCGGGGGGGCCTCCCATTTT. Filled out from reference TRBV5-4 and TRBJ2-3, the complete variable domain reads ETGVTQSPTHLIKTRGQQVTLRCSSQSGHNTVSWYQQALGQGPQFIFQYYREEENGRGNFPPRFSGLQFPNYSSELNVNALELDDSALYLCASSPGTSGGASHFGPGTRLTVL.

In its sample, this clone was seen a few times. CDR3 sequence (DNA): TGCGCCAGCAGCCAAAACACAGGGTACAATGAGCAGTTCTTC. Its translation: CASSQNTGYNEQFF. This chain uses TRBV4-3 with TRBJ2-1, with a tentative D call TRBD1 (6 bases). CDR3 length: 14 residues. Trimming cost V 2 bases and J 4 bases, with 9 bases left between them. Per germline, CDR1 LGHNA and CDR2 YSLEER.

The CDR3 loop is CASNDPRTGGFNTGELFF. CDR3 nucleotides: TGTGCCAGTAACGACCCGAGGACAGGGGGTTTTAACACCGGGGAGCTGTTTTTT. This chain joins TRBV19 and TRBJ2-2; TRBD1 matches at 10 bases. CDR1 and CDR2 from the germline V gene are LNHDA and SQIVND (reference sequence). The CDR3 totals 18 residues. Trimming cost V 7 bases and J 2 bases; bases outside gene matches: 13.

This clone has just one count. The rearrangement links TRBV6-6 to TRBJ1-1, with D tentatively TRBD1 (6 bases). This CDR3 has 15 residues. Germline V gene lookup returns CDR1 MNHNY and CDR2 SVGAGI (reference sequence). V was shortened by 5 bases and J by 5 bases, with 18 bases between the two germline ends. CDR3 bases: TGTGCCAGCAGTACTATTAGGGGGTGGGGAACTGAAGCTTTCTTT. Amino acids: CASSTIRGWGTEAFF.

This chain links TRBV6-2 or TRBV6-3 with TRBJ2-2; D not resolved. Germline V lookup: CDR1 MNHEY, CDR2 SVGEGT. The ends were cut back, 3 bases at V and 2 bases at J, with 4 bases in the middle. The CDR3 consists of 13 residues. CDR3 DNA: TGTGCCAGCAGTTATTTAAACACCGGGGAGCTGTTTTTT. Translated: CASSYLNTGELFF.

The V gene is TRBV20-1, the J gene TRBJ1-6; D not certain. The CDR3 runs to 13 residues. Germline CDR1 DFQATT, CDR2 SNEGSKA (reference sequence). Trimming took 3 bases from V and 9 from J, leaving 12 bases between them. The CDR3 spells CSASRGPSSPLHF. The CDR3 DNA sequence: TGCAGTGCTAGTCGAGGGCCGAGTTCACCCCTCCACTTT.

V is TRBV7-9 and J is TRBJ2-1; 12 bases are a match to TRBD2. The CDR3 contains 15 residues. Germline-derived CDR1 and CDR2 are SEHNR and FQNEAQ (reference sequence). The V and J ends lost 2 bases and 9 bases, in that order; junction bases with no gene match: 5. This chain's CDR3 is CASSLLAGGTVEQFF. The CDR3 DNA is TGTGCCAGCAGCTTACTAGCGGGGGGGACTGTTGAGCAGTTCTTC.

V and J are TRBV11-2 and TRBJ2-3; a weak D match, TRBD1 (6 bases). This CDR3 region has 15 residues. Germline V gene sequence: CDR1 SGHAT, CDR2 FQNNGV. With 0 bases removed from V and 3 bases from J, the gap between germline ends came to 10 bases. CDR3 residues: CASSLDQGHTDTQYF. In nucleotides, the CDR3 is TGTGCCAGCAGCTTAGATCAGGGACATACAGATACGCAGTATTTT.